This T cell receptor beta chain was profiled in a study of blood T cell repertoires in COVID-19. Across the study: Samples came from the United States, Italy and Spain, spanning acute and convalescent COVID-19. PBMCs, B-cell-depleted T cells, or T cells provided the cDNA or gDNA that made up the material.

CDR1 and CDR2 from the germline V gene are SEHNR and FQNEAQ (reference sequence). This CDR3 is 15 amino acids long. The V end lost 3 bases, the J end lost 4 bases, and 12 bases lay between the germline ends. Measured with immunoSEQ multiplex PCR; TCRdb has only the in-frame clones, and not every one. The table includes over 250,000 clones, approximately 90% detected once. Individuals drawn from 24 US areas were roughly 18 to 95 years old. The study counted Cohort 3 donors as recovered given two negative PCRs, clearance, or symptom resolution. The sample comprised PBMCs or T cells enriched from blood (not recorded which). The rearrangement joins TRBV7-9 to TRBJ2-2, with D perhaps matching TRBD1 (5 bases). This sequence was found in a woman aged 30 to 39 who had recovered from COVID-19. CDR3 DNA: TGTGCCAGCAGCTTTCAAACAGGTTTCACCGGGGAGCTGTTTTTT. Its protein product is CASSFQTGFTGELFF.